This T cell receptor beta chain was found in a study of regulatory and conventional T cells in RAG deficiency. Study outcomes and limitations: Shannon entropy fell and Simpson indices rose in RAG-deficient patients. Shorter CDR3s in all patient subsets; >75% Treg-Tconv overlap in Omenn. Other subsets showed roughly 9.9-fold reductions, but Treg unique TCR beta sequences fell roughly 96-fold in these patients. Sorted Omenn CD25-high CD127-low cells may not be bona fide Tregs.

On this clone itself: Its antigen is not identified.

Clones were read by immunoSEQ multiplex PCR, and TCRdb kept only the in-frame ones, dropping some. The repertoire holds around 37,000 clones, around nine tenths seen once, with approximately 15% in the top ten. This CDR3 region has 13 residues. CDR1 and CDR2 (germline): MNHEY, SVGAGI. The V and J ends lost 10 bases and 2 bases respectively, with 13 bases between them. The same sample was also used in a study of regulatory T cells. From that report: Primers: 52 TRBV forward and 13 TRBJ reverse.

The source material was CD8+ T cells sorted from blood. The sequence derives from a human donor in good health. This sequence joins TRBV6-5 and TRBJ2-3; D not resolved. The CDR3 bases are TGTGCCACCTTGAGTTCCCACACAGATACGCAGTATTTT. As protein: CATLSSHTDTQYF.